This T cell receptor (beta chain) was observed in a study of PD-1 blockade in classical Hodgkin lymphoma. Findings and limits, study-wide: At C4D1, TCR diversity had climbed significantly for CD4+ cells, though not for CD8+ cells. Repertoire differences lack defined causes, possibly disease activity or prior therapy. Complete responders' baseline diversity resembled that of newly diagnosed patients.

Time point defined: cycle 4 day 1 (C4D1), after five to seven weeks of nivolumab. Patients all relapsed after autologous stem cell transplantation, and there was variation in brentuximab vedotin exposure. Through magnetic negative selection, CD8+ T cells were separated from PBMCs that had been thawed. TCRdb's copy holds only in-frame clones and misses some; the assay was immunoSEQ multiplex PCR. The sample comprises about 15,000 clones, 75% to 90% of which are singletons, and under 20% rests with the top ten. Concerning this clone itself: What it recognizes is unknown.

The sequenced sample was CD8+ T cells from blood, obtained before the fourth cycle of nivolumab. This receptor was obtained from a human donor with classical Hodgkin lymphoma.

CDR3 bases: TGTGCCAGCAGTGCCTCGACTAGCGGGAGGCTTCAAGAGACCCAGTACTTC. This codes for CASSASTSGRLQETQYF. The chain joins TRBV2 to TRBJ2-5, with 13 bases matching TRBD2. The CDR3 spans 17 residues. The trim removed 4 bases at V and 2 bases at J, leaving 7 bases unmatched. Looked up from germline, CDR1 is SNHLY and CDR2 is FYNNEI.